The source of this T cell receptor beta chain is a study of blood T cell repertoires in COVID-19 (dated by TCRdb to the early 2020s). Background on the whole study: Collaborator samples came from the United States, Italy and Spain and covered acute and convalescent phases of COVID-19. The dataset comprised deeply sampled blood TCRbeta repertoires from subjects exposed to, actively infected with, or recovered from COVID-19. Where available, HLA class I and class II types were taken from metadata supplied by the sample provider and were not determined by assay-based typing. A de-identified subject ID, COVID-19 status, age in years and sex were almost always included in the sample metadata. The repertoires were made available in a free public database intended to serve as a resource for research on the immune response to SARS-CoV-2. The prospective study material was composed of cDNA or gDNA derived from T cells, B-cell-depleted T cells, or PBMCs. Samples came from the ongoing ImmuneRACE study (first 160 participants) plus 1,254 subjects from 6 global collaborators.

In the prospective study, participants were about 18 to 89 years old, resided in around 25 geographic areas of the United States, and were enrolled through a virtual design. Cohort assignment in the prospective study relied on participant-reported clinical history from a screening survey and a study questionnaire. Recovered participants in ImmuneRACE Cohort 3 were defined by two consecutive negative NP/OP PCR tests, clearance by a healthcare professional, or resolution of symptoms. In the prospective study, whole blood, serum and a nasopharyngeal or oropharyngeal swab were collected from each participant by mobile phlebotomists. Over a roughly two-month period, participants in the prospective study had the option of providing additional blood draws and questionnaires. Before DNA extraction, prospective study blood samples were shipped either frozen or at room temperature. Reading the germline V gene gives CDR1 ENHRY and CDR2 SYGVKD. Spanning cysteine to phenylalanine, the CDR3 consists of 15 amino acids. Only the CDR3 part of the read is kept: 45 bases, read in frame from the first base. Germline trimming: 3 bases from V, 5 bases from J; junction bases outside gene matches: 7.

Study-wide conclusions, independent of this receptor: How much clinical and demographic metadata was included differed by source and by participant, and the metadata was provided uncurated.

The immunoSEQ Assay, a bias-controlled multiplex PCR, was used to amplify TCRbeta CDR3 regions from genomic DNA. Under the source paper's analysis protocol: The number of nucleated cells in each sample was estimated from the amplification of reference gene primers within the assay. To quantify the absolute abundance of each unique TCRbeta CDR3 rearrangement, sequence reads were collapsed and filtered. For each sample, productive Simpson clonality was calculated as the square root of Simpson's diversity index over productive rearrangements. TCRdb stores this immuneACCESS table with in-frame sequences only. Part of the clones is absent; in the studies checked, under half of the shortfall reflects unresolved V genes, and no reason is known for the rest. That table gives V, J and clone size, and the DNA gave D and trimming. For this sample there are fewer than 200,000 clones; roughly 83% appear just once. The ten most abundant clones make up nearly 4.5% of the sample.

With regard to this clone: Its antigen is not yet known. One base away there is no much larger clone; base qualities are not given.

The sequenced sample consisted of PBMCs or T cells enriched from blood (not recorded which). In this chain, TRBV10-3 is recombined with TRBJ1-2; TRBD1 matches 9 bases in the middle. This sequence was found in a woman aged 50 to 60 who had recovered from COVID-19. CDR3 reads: CAISDPDRGEYGYTF. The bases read TGTGCCATCAGTGACCCTGACAGGGGGGAATATGGCTACACCTTC.